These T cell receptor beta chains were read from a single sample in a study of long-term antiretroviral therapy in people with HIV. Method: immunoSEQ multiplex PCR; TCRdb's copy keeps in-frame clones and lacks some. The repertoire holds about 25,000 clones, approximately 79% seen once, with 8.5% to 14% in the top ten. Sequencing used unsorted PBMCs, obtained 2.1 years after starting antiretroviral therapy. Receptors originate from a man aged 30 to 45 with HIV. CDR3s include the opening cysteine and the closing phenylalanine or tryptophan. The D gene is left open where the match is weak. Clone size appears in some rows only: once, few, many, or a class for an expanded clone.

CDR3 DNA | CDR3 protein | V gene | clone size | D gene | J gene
TGCGCCAGCAGTCAATCGAGAGGGCAGGGTGGTCAGCCCCAGCATTTT | CASSQSRGQGGQPQHF | TRBV23-1 | - | - | TRBJ1-5
TGTGCCAGCAGCCCTTGGGGTAGCGGGAGGGCCGGGTTGGTCGAGCAGTACTTC | CASSPWGSGRAGLVEQYF | TRBV9 | - | TRBD2 | TRBJ2-7
TGCGCCAGCAGTGGGGACACTAACTATGGCTACACCTTC | CASSGDTNYGYTF | TRBV10-1 | few | - | TRBJ1-2
TGTGCCAGCAGCGGGTCCTACTACGAGCAGTACTTC | CASSGSYYEQYF | TRBV28 | - | - | TRBJ2-7
TGTGCCAGCAGCACTCTAGCGGGAGAATCCACCGGGGAGCTGTTTTTT | CASSTLAGESTGELFF | TRBV13 | - | TRBD2 | TRBJ2-2
TGTGCCAGCAGCCAAGCCGGGGGGAACACCGGGGAGCTGTTTTTT | CASSQAGGNTGELFF | TRBV14 | - | - | TRBJ2-2
TGTGCCAGCAGTTTAGGGACAGGGGGTTATCGAGGTGGCTACACCTTC | CASSLGTGGYRGGYTF | TRBV27 | - | TRBD1 | TRBJ1-2
TGTGCCAGCAGCTCCCCCTCCTATAATTCACCCCTCCACTTT | CASSSPSYNSPLHF | TRBV9 | - | - | TRBJ1-6
TGTGCCAGCAGCTTAGGAGCAGGGCACTATGGCTACACCTTC | CASSLGAGHYGYTF | TRBV7-8 | few | - | TRBJ1-2
TGTGCCAGCAGCTTAGACCCCGGGACAGGAACCCAGTACTTC | CASSLDPGTGTQYF | TRBV7-2 | - | TRBD1 | TRBJ2-5
TGTGCCAGCAGCTTTCGGGGGGCGAGCACAGATACGCAGTATTTT | CASSFRGASTDTQYF | TRBV11-3 | - | - | TRBJ2-3
TGTGCCAGCAGTTTCCGACAGGGTCTCTACGAGCAGTACTTC | CASSFRQGLYEQYF | TRBV27 | few | TRBD1 | TRBJ2-7
TGTGCCATTACAGGGGTAAGGGGCTATGGCTACACCTTC | CAITGVRGYGYTF | TRBV10-3 | few | TRBD1 | TRBJ1-2
TGTGCCAGCAGCTTGGCACAGGTTAACACCGGGGAGCTGTTTTTT | CASSLAQVNTGELFF | TRBV5-4 | - | - | TRBJ2-2
TGTGCCAGCAGTGGGGGCGGTGGCTACACCTTC | CASSGGGGYTF | TRBV25-1 | few | - | TRBJ1-2
TGTGCCTGGAACAGTAACAGTGGGGAGACCCAGTACTTC | CAWNSNSGETQYF | TRBV30 | - | - | TRBJ2-5
TGTGCCAGCAGCCTCAGGACAGCATCGTATGGCTACACCTTC | CASSLRTASYGYTF | TRBV6-5 | - | - | TRBJ1-2
TGTGCCAGCAGCTTGAGGGGTGAAAAACTGTTTTTT | CASSLRGEKLFF | TRBV5-4 | - | - | TRBJ1-4
TGTGCCAGCAGCGTAGGCCTCCCTAGTTCACCCCTCCACTTT | CASSVGLPSSPLHF | TRBV9 | - | - | TRBJ1-6
TGTGCCAGTAGAAGGGGGACAGGGGGCAATCAGCCCCAGCATTTT | CASRRGTGGNQPQHF | TRBV19 | - | TRBD1 | TRBJ1-5
TGTGCCAGCAGATGGACTAGCGGGAGAAGAGATACGCAGTATTTT | CASRWTSGRRDTQYF | TRBV7-9 | - | TRBD2 | TRBJ2-3
TGTGCCAGCAGCGCCTCAGGGGGGGCAACCTACGAGCAGTACTTC | CASSASGGATYEQYF | TRBV9 | - | - | TRBJ2-7
TGTGCCAGCGATTCAGGGGTTGCAGATACGCAGTATTTT | CASDSGVADTQYF | TRBV9 | - | - | TRBJ2-3
TGCAGCGTTGGTGTGGGCGGGAGCTCCTACGAGCAGTACTTC | CSVGVGGSSYEQYF | TRBV29-1 | - | TRBD2 | TRBJ2-7
TGTGCCAGCAGCTTAGTCACCGGGGAGCTGTTTTTT | CASSLVTGELFF | TRBV7-3 | - | - | TRBJ2-2
TGTGCCAGCAGCCCGGGACAGAGGAACACTGAAGCTTTCTTT | CASSPGQRNTEAFF | TRBV9 | - | TRBD1 | TRBJ1-1
TGTGCCAGCCGGGGGCTAGCGGGGGTTGTGGGGGAGCAGTACTTC | CASRGLAGVVGEQYF | TRBV6-1 | medium-sized | TRBD2 | TRBJ2-7
TGTGCCAGCAGCGAGGGGAGCTCCTACAATGAGCAGTTCTTC | CASSEGSSYNEQFF | TRBV9 | - | - | TRBJ2-1
TGTGCCAGCAGCCCAGGGGCTGCGGGTACCGGGGAGCTGTTTTTT | CASSPGAAGTGELFF | TRBV7-2 | - | - | TRBJ2-2
TGTGCCAGCAGCTTGAACAATCCAGGGAAGCTGGCAGGTGAAAAACTGTTTTTT | CASSLNNPGKLAGEKLFF | TRBV7-9 | once | - | TRBJ1-4
TGTGCCAGCAGCTTAGAAGGCGGGACTTCCCTAGCGGGAGGCCCCGGGGAGCTGTTTTTT | CASSLEGGTSLAGGPGELFF | TRBV7-8 | - | TRBD2 | TRBJ2-2
TGTGCCAGCAGGAGAGAACCCACAGATACGCAGTATTTT | CASRREPTDTQYF | TRBV6-1 | - | - | TRBJ2-3
TGTGCCAGCAGTTACGGCGGACGGTTAGGGAACACTGAAGCTTTCTTT | CASSYGGRLGNTEAFF | TRBV6-6 | - | - | TRBJ1-1
TGTGCCAGCAGTTTGTTGACTCAGCCCCAGCATTTT | CASSLLTQPQHF | TRBV28 | - | - | TRBJ1-5